The rows below give T cell receptor beta chains drawn from one sample of a study of identical twins. TCRdb independently ran MiXCR on the 5' RACE reads; one entry per CDR3 protein. The data hold under 450,000 distinct CDR3 sequences, with around 18% observed a single time. Sequenced input: naive T cells sorted from blood. These receptors were taken from a middle-aged man in good health. Both conserved end residues are part of each CDR3. D genes are given only for firm matches. Part of the rows lack a size; the others show once, few, many or a class for expanded clones.

TRBD2,TRBJ2-3,.,TRBV13,TGTGCCAGCAGCCAAACAGCGGGGGGGTTCACAGATACGCAGTATTTT,CASSQTAGGFTDTQYF
TRBD2,TRBJ2-1,few,TRBV27,TGTGCCAGCTCATTCGGGCTAGCGGGCTTATACAATGAGCAGTTCTTC,CASSFGLAGLYNEQFF
.,TRBJ2-7,.,TRBV12-3/TRBV12-4,TGTGCCAGCAGCTCTCGGGACGGTCAATCCTACGAGCAGTACTTC,CASSSRDGQSYEQYF
.,TRBJ2-7,.,TRBV18,TGTGCCAGCTCACCGTCCAAGACCTACGAGCAGTACTTC,CASSPSKTYEQYF
.,TRBJ2-3,few,TRBV20-1,TGCAGTGCTCCCGGGACTCGAGGGTTAGATACGCAGTATTTT,CSAPGTRGLDTQYF
.,TRBJ2-1,.,TRBV3-1,TGTGCCTGCAGCCAGATGTCTAGCGCCCTCAATGAGCAGTTCTTC,CACSQMSSALNEQFF
.,TRBJ1-5,many,TRBV12-3/TRBV12-4,TGTGCCAGCAGTTCCATTCGGGACTGGGATCAGCCCCAGCATTTT,CASSSIRDWDQPQHF
.,TRBJ2-1,.,TRBV2,TGTGCCAGCAGTGATGGAGGTATCGGGTCAAATGAGCAGTTCTTC,CASSDGGIGSNEQFF
.,TRBJ1-4,many,TRBV20-1,TGCAGTGCTAGAGATAACAGAGCAACTAATGAAAAACTGTTTTTT,CSARDNRATNEKLFF
.,TRBJ2-1,many,TRBV24-1,TGTGCCACCAGTGATTTGGGCCCCTACAATGAGCAGTTCTTC,CATSDLGPYNEQFF